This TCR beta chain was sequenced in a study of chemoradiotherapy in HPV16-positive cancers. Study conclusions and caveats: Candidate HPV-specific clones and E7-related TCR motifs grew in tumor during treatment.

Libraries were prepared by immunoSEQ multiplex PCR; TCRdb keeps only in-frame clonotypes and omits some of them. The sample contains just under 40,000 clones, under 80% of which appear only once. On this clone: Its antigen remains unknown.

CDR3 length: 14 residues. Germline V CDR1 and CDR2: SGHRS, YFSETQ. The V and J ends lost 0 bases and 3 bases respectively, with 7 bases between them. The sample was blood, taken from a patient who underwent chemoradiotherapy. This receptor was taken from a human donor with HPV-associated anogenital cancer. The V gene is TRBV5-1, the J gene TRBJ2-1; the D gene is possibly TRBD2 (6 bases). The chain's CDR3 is CASSLEGLYNEQFF. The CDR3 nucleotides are TGCGCCAGCAGCTTGGAGGGACTCTACAATGAGCAGTTCTTC.